The rows below give T cell receptor beta chains drawn from one sample of a study of blood T cells in healthy people across ages. TCRdb reprocessed the 5' RACE reads via MiXCR and lists one record per CDR3 protein. There are 1.5 million to 2 million distinct CDR3 sequences in the sample; about 31% occur only once, and about 10% lies in the top ten. Sequenced: blood. The receptors derive from a woman in her 30s in good health. Both conserved end residues are trimmed from each CDR3. The D gene is left open where the match is weak.

D	V	J	CDR3
NA	TRBV9	TRBJ2-1	ASSVNENEQF
NA	TRBV20-1	TRBJ2-7	SANLADEQY
NA	TRBV2	TRBJ2-7	ASSSKGYEQY
TRBD2	TRBV9	TRBJ2-2	ASSALRGLAGSTNTGELF
NA	TRBV27	TRBJ1-6	ASSLGQTSSPLH
NA	TRBV20-1	TRBJ2-3	SALTPTGFADTQY
NA	TRBV27	TRBJ2-7	ASSYAGRTYEQY
NA	TRBV20-1	TRBJ2-3	SARVPGGTQY
TRBD1	TRBV12-3/TRBV12-4	TRBJ2-5	ASSLRGPRETQY
TRBD1	TRBV29-1	TRBJ1-1	SVLGQGQTEAF
NA	TRBV7-2	TRBJ2-3	AGSPLLGFSDTQY
NA	TRBV15	TRBJ2-1	ATSRVQRTYNEQF
TRBD2	TRBV12-3/TRBV12-4	TRBJ2-3	ASSLGAGGRTDTQY
NA	TRBV7-9	TRBJ2-1	ASSLGLGVDSYNEQF
NA	TRBV3-1	TRBJ2-5	ASSQDVEEETQY
NA	TRBV20-1	TRBJ2-5	SARQDSGFQETQY
TRBD2	TRBV10-3	TRBJ2-5	ATSAGDETQY
NA	TRBV4-2	TRBJ2-7	ASSQDSVQGSISYEQY
NA	TRBV27	TRBJ1-5	ASSLDSVHSNQPQH
TRBD2	TRBV20-1	TRBJ2-3	SASHQRESDTQY
TRBD1	TRBV24-1	TRBJ2-3	ATSDWDREGSDTQY
NA	TRBV5-6	TRBJ2-5	ASSVSDPHRTIQETQY
TRBD1	TRBV7-9	TRBJ1-6	ASSFGDRGFFSPLH
TRBD2	TRBV14	TRBJ2-3	ASSQDSGGSTDTQY
TRBD1	TRBV12-3/TRBV12-4	TRBJ1-4	ASRRDRGREKLF
NA	TRBV29-1	TRBJ2-5	SVERVSKETQY
TRBD2	TRBV13	TRBJ2-7	ASSLGRAGRAYEQY
NA	TRBV18	TRBJ1-2	ASSPRTDGYT
NA	TRBV20-1	NA	SAKLGWGETQY
TRBD2	TRBV12-3/TRBV12-4	TRBJ2-1	ASTPLGLAGGVEQF
NA	TRBV5-6	TRBJ2-1	ASRSGLHRNEQF
NA	TRBV9	TRBJ1-2	ASSVARTASYGYT
TRBD1	TRBV27	TRBJ1-5	ASSPDQGGSNQPQH
NA	TRBV12-3/TRBV12-4	TRBJ2-1	ASRDRGYEQF
NA	TRBV10-3	TRBJ1-1	AISESVNTEAF
NA	TRBV2	TRBJ2-1	ASSEESFNEQF
TRBD1	TRBV29-1	TRBJ1-1	SARARGGWAEAF
TRBD2	TRBV20-1	TRBJ2-7	SARDLAGRAVYEQY
NA	TRBV10-3	TRBJ2-7	AISEGTQGYEQY
TRBD2	TRBV28	TRBJ2-5	ASSLQSGSIPSKEAQY
NA	TRBV12-3/TRBV12-4	TRBJ2-5	ASSFAGQGIQY
NA	TRBV30	NA	AWSGDYEQY
NA	TRBV28	TRBJ2-3	ASSTAEKGDTQY
NA	TRBV20-1	TRBJ2-7	SARGLDSSRDEQY
NA	TRBV27	TRBJ2-6	ASSSLTYSGANVLT
NA	TRBV29-1	TRBJ1-2	SVDEGMDGYT